The 27 T cell receptor beta chains below were found in one sample sequenced in a study of shared T cell receptors in the human thymus. Assay: immunoSEQ multiplex PCR; the TCRdb copy retains only in-frame clones and omits some. The sample yields some 700,000 clones, 80% to 90% seen once. The data also belong to a second study, concerning human thymus T cells.

The sequenced sample consisted of thymocytes. The receptors shown here come from a girl in the first two years of life with a congenital heart defect.

The chain combines TRBV6-1 with TRBJ1-2; 8 bases map to TRBD1. The CDR3 runs to 14 residues. Unmatched junction bases numbered 12, after V lost 10 bases and J lost 5 bases. The germline V gene encodes CDR1 MNHNS and CDR2 SASEGT. CDR3 DNA: TGTGCCAACCTGCGGACAGGGCCTGTTTATGGCTACACCTTC. This encodes CANLRTGPVYGYTF.

For the CDR3, the DNA is TGTGCCAGCAGTTACACGGGACAGGGGGGCGACTATGGCTACACCTTC. It codes for CASSYTGQGGDYGYTF. V gene TRBV6-5 combines with J gene TRBJ1-2, with 11 bases aligning to TRBD1. Germline CDR1 and CDR2: MNHEY and SVGAGI. J was trimmed by 3 bases and V by 2 bases; bases with no gene match: 5. CDR3 length equals 16 residues.

This chain joins TRBV10-3 and TRBJ1-5; the D is unclear. Germline V gene sequence: CDR1 ENHRY, CDR2 SYGVKD. Trimming removed 2 bases from V and 2 bases from J, with 7 bases in between. The CDR3 sequence is 14 residues long. Here the CDR3 DNA reads TGTGCCATCAGTGAGGGAGAGGGCAATCAGCCCCAGCATTTT. This encodes CAISEGEGNQPQHF.

The chain carries TRBV28 and TRBJ2-3; tentative D call: TRBD2 (7 bases). The CDR3 is made up of 14 amino acids. Per germline, CDR1 MDHEN and CDR2 SYDVKM. V was trimmed by 3 bases and J by 1 base, leaving 8 bases between them. The CDR3 protein is CASSLRGRTDTQYF. CDR3 coding DNA: TGTGCCAGCAGTTTGCGGGGGCGCACAGATACGCAGTATTTT.

V gene TRBV27 combines with J gene TRBJ2-3; D possibly corresponds to TRBD2 (5 bases). Between the trimmed V and J ends, which lost 2 bases and 1 base, there was a span of 16 bases. Germline V lookup: CDR1 MNHEY, CDR2 SMNVEV (reference sequence). The length of the CDR3 is 17 residues. The CDR3 here is CASSLKGGRACTDTQYF. The CDR3, as DNA: TGTGCCAGCAGTTTAAAGGGTGGGCGGGCGTGCACAGATACGCAGTATTTT.

The chain is built from TRBV30 and TRBJ2-7; 7 bases are shared with TRBD1. The J segment lost 2 bases and the V segment lost 3 bases, leaving 7 bases of the junction unmatched. The CDR3 contains 14 residues. Germline V gene sequence: CDR1 GTSNPN, CDR2 SVGIG (reference sequence). The CDR3 DNA sequence: TGTGCCTGGAGCGCCGGGACAGCTCCCTACGAGCAGTACTTC. Its protein product is CAWSAGTAPYEQYF.

The chain has TRBV5-6 and TRBJ1-1; TRBD1 is a possible D gene (6 bases). Trimming stripped 1 base from V and 0 bases from J, with 22 bases between. The germline CDR1 and CDR2 sequences are SGHDT and YYEEEE. This CDR3 spans 19 amino acids. CDR3: CASSLYRASPTLMNTEAFF. Written as DNA, the CDR3 is TGTGCCAGCAGCTTGTACAGGGCCTCCCCTACCCTAATGAACACTGAAGCTTTCTTT.

This chain connects TRBV5-1 to TRBJ2-3, with TRBD2 matching over 9 bases. This CDR3 region has 16 residues. J lost 0 bases, V lost 1 base, and 3 bases had no gene match. Per the germline V gene, CDR1 is SGHRS and CDR2 is YFSETQ. The chain's CDR3 is CASSLSAGGSTDTQYF. In nucleotides, the CDR3 is TGCGCCAGCAGCTTGAGCGCGGGGGGGAGCACAGATACGCAGTATTTT.

V and J are TRBV7-3 and TRBJ2-3, with 7 bases aligning to TRBD1. This CDR3 comprises 17 residues. Germline V CDR1 and CDR2: SGHTA, FQGTGA. J was trimmed by 2 bases and V by 3 bases; bases with no gene match: 11. The CDR3 bases are TGTGCCAGCAGCTTCAACCTACGGGACAGCAACACAGATACGCAGTATTTT. Amino acids: CASSFNLRDSNTDTQYF.

A single count supports this clone. The chain has TRBV10-3 and TRBJ1-6; 8 bases are a match to TRBD1. From germline, CDR1 is ENHRY and CDR2 SYGVKD. The trim removed 11 bases at V and 7 bases at J, leaving 10 bases unmatched. CDR3 length equals 14 residues. This CDR3 is CAASQGAPNSPLHF. The CDR3 region has the DNA TGTGCCGCCTCCCAGGGGGCTCCCAATTCACCCCTCCACTTT.

The chain has TRBV5-5 and TRBJ1-2; TRBD1 might be the D (5 bases). The V gene lost 0 bases and the J gene lost 2 bases, with 14 bases spanning the gap. This CDR3 contains 16 residues. Germline CDR1 SGHKS, CDR2 YYEKEE (reference sequence). The DNA of the CDR3 is TGTGCCAGCAGCTTGGCAGCACCAGACAGAAACTATGGCTACACCTTC. It translates to CASSLAAPDRNYGYTF.

V usage is TRBV6-1 and J usage is TRBJ1-1; 11 bases line up with TRBD1. The CDR3 is made up of 18 amino acids. Per germline, CDR1 MNHNS and CDR2 SASEGT. V dropped 2 bases and J dropped 6; count of bases not matched to a gene: 14. CDR3 region: CASSERSRDRGITAEAFF. The CDR3 DNA reads as TGTGCCAGCAGTGAACGCTCCCGGGACAGGGGGATAACCGCTGAAGCTTTCTTT.

J is TRBJ1-5 and V is TRBV5-6, with D tentatively TRBD1 (5 bases). The CDR3 has 19 amino acids. The germline V and J ends were trimmed by 1 base and 2 bases, with 22 bases remaining between them. Germline V gene lookup returns CDR1 SGHDT and CDR2 YYEEEE. The CDR3 spells CASSLRSDPSGGGNQPQHF. DNA of the CDR3: TGTGCCAGCAGCTTGAGGTCCGACCCATCGGGGGGAGGCAATCAGCCCCAGCATTTT.

V and J are TRBV28 and TRBJ1-5; 9 nucleotides match TRBD1. The junction had 15 bases not matched to a gene; V was cut back by 6 bases and J by 0 bases. Germline loops: CDR1 MDHEN, CDR2 SYDVKM. The CDR3 length is 19 residues. The DNA of the CDR3 is TGTGCCAGCAGCCCCGATCTACAGGGGGCTGGGTATAGCAATCAGCCCCAGCATTTT. This codes for CASSPDLQGAGYSNQPQHF.

This CDR3 is CASSFASKLAGVPQDTQYF. As DNA, the CDR3 is TGTGCCAGCAGTTTTGCGTCCAAACTAGCGGGGGTACCACAAGATACGCAGTATTTT. This sequence joins TRBV27 and TRBJ2-3; 11 bases fit TRBD2. Germline V lookup: CDR1 MNHEY, CDR2 SMNVEV (reference sequence). The CDR3 sequence is 19 residues long. Trimming at V came to 3 bases and at J to 5 bases, leaving 16 bases not matched to a gene.

This chain connects TRBV4-1 to TRBJ1-1; perhaps TRBD1 as D (6 bases). Germline values: CDR1 MGHRA, CDR2 YSYEKL. The CDR3 has 17 amino acids. V gave up 1 base and J gave up 0 bases, with 15 bases separating them. The CDR3 region is CASSQVRTDDMNTEAFF. CDR3 nucleotide sequence: TGCGCCAGCAGCCAAGTCCGGACAGACGACATGAACACTGAAGCTTTCTTT.

The V and J genes are TRBV19 and TRBJ2-3; the match to TRBD2 covers 8 bases. Germline assignment: CDR1 LNHDA and CDR2 SQIVND (reference sequence). The CDR3 sequence is 18 residues long. The ends lost 7 bases at V and 2 bases at J; junction bases unmatched: 17. CDR3 sequence (DNA): TGTGCCAGTACGGCTAGCGGGCACCACCAAGCCAACACAGATACGCAGTATTTT. Amino acid sequence: CASTASGHHQANTDTQYF. The variable domain in full, with the rest retrieved from reference TRBV19 and TRBJ2-3, is DGGITQSPKYLFRKEGQNVTLSCEQNLNHDAMYWYRQDPGQGLRLIYYSQIVNDFQKGDIAEGYSVSREKKESFPLTVTSAQKNPTAFYLCASTASGHHQANTDTQYFGPGTRLTVL.

The J gene is TRBJ1-2, the V gene TRBV11-2, with D possibly being TRBD1 (5 bases). The CDR3 is 16 residues long. The V end lost 5 bases, the J end lost 4 bases, and 20 bases lay between the germline ends. Germline-derived CDR1 and CDR2 are SGHAT and FQNNGV. CDR3 loop: CASSRGQNQTTYGYTF. CDR3 nucleotide sequence: TGTGCCAGCAGCCGCGGACAAAACCAAACTACCTATGGCTACACCTTC.

This clone was seen just once. The genes are TRBV4-1 and TRBJ1-3; 7 bases agree with TRBD1. V dropped 0 bases and J dropped 10; count of bases not matched to a gene: 6. Germline CDR1 is MGHRA and CDR2 is YSYEKL. There are 14 residues in the CDR3. The CDR3 nucleotides are TGCGCCAGCAGCCAAGATTACAGGGGCCGTACCATATATTTT. Amino acids: CASSQDYRGRTIYF.

The chain is built from TRBV27 and TRBJ1-2, with a tentative D call TRBD1 (5 bases). Trimming cost V 6 bases and J 4 bases, with 18 bases left between them. This CDR3 has 15 amino acids. Germline V gene sequence: CDR1 MNHEY, CDR2 SMNVEV (reference sequence). Here the CDR3 reads CASSRRGGEVYGYTF. The CDR3 coding sequence is TGTGCCAGCAGCCGCCGGGGAGGGGAGGTCTATGGCTACACCTTC.

V usage is TRBV2 and J usage is TRBJ1-3; 10 bases are shared with TRBD1. The germline V gene encodes CDR1 SNHLY and CDR2 FYNNEI. The CDR3 length is 17 residues. V lost 8 bases and J lost 0; bases outside the gene matches: 10. The CDR3 is CASAVDRDRGSGNTIYF. The CDR3 DNA follows: TGTGCCAGCGCCGTAGACAGGGACAGGGGCTCTGGAAACACCATATATTTT.

The V call is TRBV4-3, the J call TRBJ2-7; 7 bases match TRBD1. The germline CDR1 and CDR2 sequences are LGHNA and YSLEER. V was pared by 4 bases and J by 2 bases, with 8 bases of the junction left unmatched. CDR3 size: 15 residues. The CDR3 nucleotides are TGCGCCAGCAGCCTATTCAGGGGGTCGGCCTACGAGCAGTACTTC. It yields the protein CASSLFRGSAYEQYF.

V usage is TRBV5-1 and J usage is TRBJ2-7; 12 bases map to TRBD2. The V and J ends lost 0 bases and 7 bases, in that order; junction bases with no gene match: 5. Germline V gives CDR1 SGHRS, CDR2 YFSETQ. The CDR3 contains 15 residues. The CDR3 nucleotides read TGCGCCAGCAGCTTGGGGGCTAGCGGGGGGGCGGAGCAGTACTTC. Its protein is CASSLGASGGAEQYF.

The gene calls are TRBV5-5 and TRBJ1-1; D is uncertain. Trimming took 2 bases from V and 1 from J, leaving 6 bases between them. The germline CDR1 and CDR2 sequences are SGHKS and YYEKEE (reference sequence). The CDR3 is made up of 13 amino acids. Here the CDR3 DNA reads TGTGCCAGCAGCTTCTTCAGGAACACTGAAGCTTTCTTT. Translating it yields CASSFFRNTEAFF.

The chain employs TRBV5-5 and TRBJ2-3; possible D gene TRBD2, 7 bases. Germline CDR1 is SGHKS and CDR2 is YYEKEE (reference sequence). The CDR3 has 19 amino acids. Between the trimmed V and J ends, which lost 2 bases and 1 base, there was a span of 23 bases. The CDR3 sequence: CASSLSGLYRAGGTDTQYF. The CDR3 coding sequence is TGTGCCAGCAGCTTATCAGGTCTTTACAGGGCGGGAGGCACAGATACGCAGTATTTT.

The rearrangement uses TRBV27 and TRBJ1-1, with 9 bases lining up with TRBD1. The V and J ends lost 4 bases and 7 bases, in that order; junction bases with no gene match: 4. This CDR3 has 13 amino acids. Germline CDR1 reads MNHEY; CDR2 reads SMNVEV (reference sequence). CDR3 protein: CASSCDRGDEAFF. In DNA, the CDR3 is TGTGCCAGCAGTTGCGACAGGGGGGATGAAGCTTTCTTT.

The chain employs TRBV6-1 and TRBJ1-6, with D unresolved. CDR3 length: 13 amino acids. V lost 8 bases and J lost 7, with 12 bases in between. The germline gives CDR1 MNHNS, CDR2 SASEGT. The CDR3 spells CASCGLANSPLHF. The DNA for the CDR3 is TGTGCCAGCTGCGGTCTTGCCAATTCACCCCTCCACTTT.